These 24 T cell receptor beta chains were sequenced from one sample in a study of T cells after yellow fever vaccination. TCRdb re-analysed the 5' RACE reads in MiXCR, keeping a single row per CDR3 protein. Of approximately 260,000 distinct CDR3 sequences in the sample, over 10% are singletons; the top ten hold roughly 0.5%. The input for sequencing was CD4+ T cells sorted from PBMCs, taken 45 days after the yellow fever booster vaccination. Source of these receptors: a young man who received the YFV17D yellow fever vaccine.

This clonotype has ten or more counts. This rearrangement joins TRBV7-6 to TRBJ2-1; D possibly corresponds to TRBD2 (5 bases). The CDR3 runs to 15 residues. CDR1 and CDR2 from the germline V gene are SGHVS and FNYEAQ. V lost 5 bases to trimming and J lost 3 bases, with 14 bases between them. CDR3: CASSPGNGNYNEQFF. CDR3 in DNA: TGTGCCAGCAGCCCCGGAAACGGGAACTACAATGAGCAGTTCTTC.

The chain couples TRBV5-1 to TRBJ1-3; D is undetermined. The germline CDR1 and CDR2 sequences are SGHRS and YFSETQ. This CDR3 comprises 12 residues. Trimming stripped 4 bases from V and 4 bases from J, with 6 bases between. The CDR3 nucleotides are TGCGCCAGCAGCGTGACAGGAAACACCATATATTTT. Its protein is CASSVTGNTIYF.

This clonotype was counted at least ten times. This chain joins TRBV7-9 and TRBJ1-2; perhaps TRBD1 as D (5 bases). V lost 3 bases and J 4 bases, leaving 6 bases between the germline ends. The V gene's germline CDR1 is SEHNR and CDR2 FQNEAQ (reference sequence). This CDR3 is 12 amino acids long. The CDR3 reads CASSFTGYGYTF. The CDR3 DNA reads as TGTGCCAGCAGCTTTACAGGCTATGGCTACACCTTC.

This chain connects TRBV20-1 to TRBJ2-1; D possibly uses TRBD1 or TRBD2 (7 bases each). The germline V gene has CDR1 DFQATT and CDR2 SNEGSKA (reference sequence). V lost 5 bases and J lost 4, with 18 bases in between. This CDR3 region has 15 residues. CDR3 sequence reads: CSAAAGTAFYNEQFF. The CDR3, as DNA: TGCAGTGCTGCAGCGGGGACAGCCTTTTACAATGAGCAGTTCTTC.

The chain couples TRBV11-2 to TRBJ2-5; possible D gene TRBD1, 5 bases. Between the trimmed V and J ends, which lost 0 bases and 5 bases, there was a span of 10 bases. The germline CDR1 and CDR2 sequences are SGHAT and FQNNGV. The CDR3 consists of 14 residues. The CDR3 nucleotides are TGTGCCAGCAGCTTAGATCAGGGTGTGGAGACCCAGTACTTC. Its protein is CASSLDQGVETQYF.

The table lists this clonotype with a few counts. This chain connects TRBV20-1 to TRBJ1-5, with 9 bases identical to TRBD1. Germline CDR1 is DFQATT and CDR2 is SNEGSKA (reference sequence). This CDR3 has 15 residues. J was trimmed by 0 bases and V by 3 bases; bases with no gene match: 3. The CDR3 DNA reads as TGCAGTGCTAGGGTGACAGGGGGTAGCAATCAGCCCCAGCATTTT. Amino acids: CSARVTGGSNQPQHF.

This chain connects TRBV9 to TRBJ2-7; no clear D. The germline V gene encodes CDR1 SGDLS and CDR2 YYNGEE. This CDR3 comprises 13 residues. With 3 bases removed from V and 4 bases from J, the gap between germline ends came to 11 bases. The CDR3 coding sequence is TGTGCCAGCAGCGGACTGCTAGGGTACGAGCAGTACTTC. Its translation: CASSGLLGYEQYF. Variable domain in full (rest from reference TRBV9 and TRBJ2-7): DSGVTQTPKHLITATGQRVTLRCSPRSGDLSVYWYQQSLDQGLQFLIQYYNGEERAKGNILERFSAQQFPDLHSELNLSSLELGDSALYFCASSGLLGYEQYFGPGTRLTVT.

This clonotype was counted ten times or more. The chain uses TRBV20-1 and TRBJ2-7; D is uncertain. Germline lookup yields CDR1 DFQATT and CDR2 SNEGSKA (reference sequence). V lost 3 bases to trimming and J lost 2 bases, with 17 bases between them. The CDR3 is 15 residues long. The CDR3 DNA reads TGCAGTGCTAGCAGTCGCGGCAGGCTCACCTACGAGCAGTACTTC. Protein sequence: CSASSRGRLTYEQYF.

This sequence joins TRBV5-1 and TRBJ2-3, with a possible D match to TRBD2 (6 bases). V was shortened by 5 bases and J by 2 bases, with 15 bases between the two germline ends. CDR1 and CDR2 from the germline V gene are SGHRS and YFSETQ. The length of the CDR3 is 15 residues. Here the CDR3 reads CASSPRGLNTDTQYF. The CDR3 DNA sequence: TGCGCCAGCAGTCCCCGGGGACTTAACACAGATACGCAGTATTTT.

The CDR3 loop reads CASSLGGGQGGTEAFF. CDR3 nucleotides: TGTGCCAGCAGCTTAGGGGGAGGACAGGGTGGCACTGAAGCTTTCTTT. The chain is built from TRBV7-9 and TRBJ1-1; 8 bases line up with TRBD1. CDR3 length: 16 amino acids. Germline V gives CDR1 SEHNR, CDR2 FQNEAQ (reference sequence). V was pared by 1 base and J by 4 bases, with 8 bases of the junction left unmatched.

The rearrangement uses TRBV12-3 or TRBV12-4 and TRBJ2-2; D is unresolved. The CDR3 covers 14 residues. Trimming removed 11 bases from V and 0 bases from J, with 13 bases in between. CDR3 amino acids: CAGRMDANTGELFF. In nucleotides, the CDR3 is TGTGCCGGACGTATGGACGCGAACACCGGGGAGCTGTTTTTT.

This clonotype was seen repeatedly, ten times or more. J is TRBJ2-3 and V is TRBV20-1, with 7 bases lining up with TRBD2. The junction had 13 bases not matched to a gene; V was cut back by 5 bases and J by 2 bases. CDR1 and CDR2 (germline): DFQATT, SNEGSKA (reference sequence). The CDR3 runs to 16 residues. The CDR3 nucleotides read TGCAGTGCTCGAAGGGGAAAAGCGGGAAACACAGATACGCAGTATTTT. This gives the protein CSARRGKAGNTDTQYF.

To note about this clonotype: The junction differs from germline at one of its ends, possibly a read error. This chain joins TRBV27 and TRBJ1-1; D is unresolved. The CDR3 has 17 residues. Germline CDR1 reads MNHEY; CDR2 reads SMNVEV (reference sequence). CDR3 bases: TGTGCCTGCAGACTCAAACCGCTAAATGTAGTGAACACTGAAGCTTTCTTT. Protein sequence: CACRLKPLNVVNTEAFF.

Only a few counts were recorded for this clonotype. The chain uses TRBV7-6 and TRBJ1-5; 8 bases are a match to TRBD1. This CDR3 is 15 amino acids long. CDR1 and CDR2 (germline): SGHVS, FNYEAQ. J was trimmed by 4 bases and V by 5 bases; bases with no gene match: 7. CDR3 sequence reads: CASSQGTGGNQPQHF. CDR3 sequence (DNA): TGTGCCAGCAGCCAAGGGACAGGTGGTAATCAGCCCCAGCATTTT.

The genes are TRBV5-1 and TRBJ2-5, with D hard to call. The germline CDR1 and CDR2 sequences are SGHRS and YFSETQ. This CDR3 is 13 amino acids long. Trimming stripped 0 bases from V and 4 bases from J, with 7 bases between. The CDR3 loop reads CASSLGILETQYF. Here the CDR3 DNA reads TGCGCCAGCAGCTTGGGTATTTTAGAGACCCAGTACTTC.

In this sample, this clonotype turned up many times. This chain joins TRBV12-3 or TRBV12-4 and TRBJ2-7; TRBD1 matches at 10 bases. CDR3 length: 16 amino acids. Unmatched junction bases numbered 12, after V lost 6 bases and J lost 4 bases. CDR3 loop: CASRSLTGQGVYEQYF. The CDR3 region has the DNA TGTGCCAGCAGGAGCCTAACAGGACAGGGGGTTTACGAGCAGTACTTC.

This clonotype was detected many times. V and J are TRBV5-6 and TRBJ2-1, with D perhaps TRBD1 or TRBD2 (5 bases each). V lost 4 bases and J 0 bases, leaving 11 bases between the germline ends. Germline V gene data show CDR1 as SGHDT and CDR2 as YYEEEE. The CDR3 sequence is 15 residues long. This chain's CDR3 is CASSRDGSSYNEQFF. The CDR3 coding sequence is TGTGCCAGCAGCCGGGACGGCAGCTCCTACAATGAGCAGTTCTTC. Variable domain in full (rest from reference TRBV5-6 and TRBJ2-1): DAGVTQSPTHLIKTRGQQVTLRCSPKSGHDTVSWYQQALGQGPQFIFQYYEEEERQRGNFPDRFSGHQFPNYSSELNVNALLLGDSALYLCASSRDGSSYNEQFFGPGTRLTVL.

V gene TRBV20-1 combines with J gene TRBJ1-5; D is uncertain. The CDR3 covers 12 residues. Germline V lookup: CDR1 DFQATT, CDR2 SNEGSKA (reference sequence). V lost 5 bases and J lost 4, with 9 bases in between. The CDR3 region is CSAVGRNQPQHF. CDR3 nucleotide sequence: TGCAGTGCTGTGGGCCGGAATCAGCCCCAGCATTTT.

J is TRBJ2-7 and V is TRBV7-7; 12 bases match TRBD1. From germline, CDR1 is SSHAT and CDR2 FNYEAQ (reference sequence). The CDR3 spans 13 residues. Germline trimming cut 4 bases from V and 6 bases from J; bases unmatched to any gene: 1. The CDR3 reads CASSWDRGREQYF. The CDR3 DNA sequence: TGTGCCAGCAGCTGGGACAGGGGGCGCGAGCAGTACTTC.

This clonotype came up many times. This sequence joins TRBV12-3 or TRBV12-4 and TRBJ2-3; D is unclear. The V gene lost 6 bases and the J gene lost 0 bases, with 7 bases spanning the gap. CDR3 length equals 13 residues. The CDR3 nucleotides are TGTGCCAGCAGGGTACCTAGCACAGATACGCAGTATTTT. Amino acids: CASRVPSTDTQYF.

This clonotype was recorded many times. The CDR3: CSARTGVGYEQYF. In DNA, the CDR3 is TGCAGTGCTAGGACAGGAGTAGGCTACGAGCAGTACTTC. The chain links TRBV20-1 to TRBJ2-7; TRBD1 is a possible D gene (6 bases). CDR3 length: 13 amino acids. Germline assignment: CDR1 DFQATT and CDR2 SNEGSKA (reference sequence). Trimming took off 3 bases at V and 3 bases at J, with 12 bases between the two ends.

This clonotype was counted many times. The J gene is TRBJ2-4, the V gene TRBV2; 8 positions agree with TRBD2. Unmatched junction bases numbered 6, after V lost 2 bases and J lost 3 bases. Germline V lookup: CDR1 SNHLY, CDR2 FYNNEI. This CDR3 has 16 amino acids. CDR3 DNA sequence: TGTGCCAGCAGTGAACAGGCGGGAGGCGTCAAAAACATTCAGTACTTC. Encoded protein: CASSEQAGGVKNIQYF.

This clonotype has only a few counts. J is TRBJ2-4 and V is TRBV7-2; possibly TRBD1 for D (6 bases). Trimming stripped 5 bases from V and 5 bases from J, with 19 bases between. The CDR3 runs to 16 residues. The germline gives CDR1 SGHTA, CDR2 FQGNSA. CDR3 loop: CASSNHRAGYQNIQYF. DNA of the CDR3: TGTGCCAGCAGCAATCACAGGGCGGGCTATCAAAACATTCAGTACTTC.

The chain links TRBV9 to TRBJ2-7; 9 nucleotides agree with TRBD1. The CDR3 sequence is 15 residues long. The germline V gene has CDR1 SGDLS and CDR2 YYNGEE. Trimming cost V 3 bases and J 6 bases; bases outside gene matches: 10. In nucleotides, the CDR3 is TGTGCCAGCAGCGCGACAGGGGGTTCTTCCGGCGAGCAGTACTTC. It encodes CASSATGGSSGEQYF.